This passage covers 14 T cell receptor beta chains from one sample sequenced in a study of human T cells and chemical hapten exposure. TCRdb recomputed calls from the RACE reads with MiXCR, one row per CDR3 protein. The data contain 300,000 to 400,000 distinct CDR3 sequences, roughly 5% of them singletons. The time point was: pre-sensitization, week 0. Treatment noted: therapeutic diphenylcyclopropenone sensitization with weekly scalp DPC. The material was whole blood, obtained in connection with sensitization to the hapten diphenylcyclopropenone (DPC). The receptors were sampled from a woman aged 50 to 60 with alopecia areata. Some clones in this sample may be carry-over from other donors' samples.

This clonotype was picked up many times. CDR3 sequence reads: CASSPSENQPQHF. Here the CDR3 DNA reads TGTGCCAGCAGTCCCTCAGAGAATCAGCCCCAGCATTTT. The chain is built from TRBV12-3 or TRBV12-4 and TRBJ1-5; D ambiguous. With 5 bases removed from V and 4 bases from J, the gap between germline ends came to 9 bases. The CDR3 consists of 13 residues.

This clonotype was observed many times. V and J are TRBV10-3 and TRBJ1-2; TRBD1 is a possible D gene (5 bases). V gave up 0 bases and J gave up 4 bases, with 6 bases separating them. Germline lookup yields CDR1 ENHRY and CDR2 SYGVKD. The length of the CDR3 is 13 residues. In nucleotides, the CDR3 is TGTGCCATCAGTGAGTCAGACAGCTATGGCTACACCTTC. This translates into CAISESDSYGYTF.

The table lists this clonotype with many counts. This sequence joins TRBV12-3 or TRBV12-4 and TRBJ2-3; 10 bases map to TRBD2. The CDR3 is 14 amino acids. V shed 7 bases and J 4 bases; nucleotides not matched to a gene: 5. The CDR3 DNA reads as TGTGCCAGCATTTTCGGACTAGCGGCAGATACGCAGTATTTT. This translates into CASIFGLAADTQYF.

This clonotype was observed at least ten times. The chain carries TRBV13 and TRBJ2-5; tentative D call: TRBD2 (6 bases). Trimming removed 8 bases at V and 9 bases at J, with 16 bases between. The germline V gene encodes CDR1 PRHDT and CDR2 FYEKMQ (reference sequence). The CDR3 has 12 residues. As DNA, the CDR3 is TGTGCCAGCTCTGGGGGGTCCGGGGCCCAGTACTTC. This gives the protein CASSGGSGAQYF. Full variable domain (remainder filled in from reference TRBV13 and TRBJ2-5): AAGVIQSPRHLIKEKRETATLKCYPIPRHDTVYWYQQGPGQDPQFLISFYEKMQSDKGSIPDRFSAQQFSDYHSELNMSSLELGDSALYFCASSGGSGAQYFGPGTRLLVL.

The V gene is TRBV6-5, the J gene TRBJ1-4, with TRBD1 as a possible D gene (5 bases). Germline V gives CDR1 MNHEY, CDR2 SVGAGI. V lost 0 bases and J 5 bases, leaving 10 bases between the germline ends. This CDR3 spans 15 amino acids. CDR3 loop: CASSYSGGPNEKLFF. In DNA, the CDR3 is TGTGCCAGCAGTTACTCTGGGGGACCGAATGAAAAACTGTTTTTT.

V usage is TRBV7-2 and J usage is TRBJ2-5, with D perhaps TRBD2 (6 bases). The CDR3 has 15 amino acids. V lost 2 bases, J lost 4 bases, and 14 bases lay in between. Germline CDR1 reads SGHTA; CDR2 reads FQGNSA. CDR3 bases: TGTGCCAGCAGCTTATCACCGGGAGTTGTAGAGACCCAGTACTTC. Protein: CASSLSPGVVETQYF.

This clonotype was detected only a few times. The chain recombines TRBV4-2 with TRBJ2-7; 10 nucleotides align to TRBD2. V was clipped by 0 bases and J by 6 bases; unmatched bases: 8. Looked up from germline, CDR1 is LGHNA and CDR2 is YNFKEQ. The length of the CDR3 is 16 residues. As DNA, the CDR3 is TGTGCCAGCAGCCAAGAACCACGAGCGGGAGGGCCCGAGCAGTACTTC. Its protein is CASSQEPRAGGPEQYF.

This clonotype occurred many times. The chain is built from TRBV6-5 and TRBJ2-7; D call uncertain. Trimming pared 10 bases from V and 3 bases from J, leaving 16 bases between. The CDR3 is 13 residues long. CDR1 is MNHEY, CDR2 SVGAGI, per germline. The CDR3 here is CATLGVGFYEQYF. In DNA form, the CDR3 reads TGTGCCACCCTCGGCGTGGGGTTCTACGAGCAGTACTTC.

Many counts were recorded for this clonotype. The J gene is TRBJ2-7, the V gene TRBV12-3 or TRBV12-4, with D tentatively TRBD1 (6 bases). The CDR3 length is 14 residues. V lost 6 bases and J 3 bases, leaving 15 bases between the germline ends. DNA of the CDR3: TGTGCCAGCAGCCGGATGAGGGGGAGCTACGAGCAGTACTTC. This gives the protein CASSRMRGSYEQYF.

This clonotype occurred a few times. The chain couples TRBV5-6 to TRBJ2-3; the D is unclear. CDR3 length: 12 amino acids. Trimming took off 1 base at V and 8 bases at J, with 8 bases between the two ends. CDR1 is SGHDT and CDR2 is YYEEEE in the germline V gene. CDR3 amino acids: CASSLLTGTQYF. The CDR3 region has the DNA TGTGCCAGCAGCTTGTTGACCGGTACGCAGTATTTT. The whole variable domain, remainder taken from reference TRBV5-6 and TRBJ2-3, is DAGVTQSPTHLIKTRGQQVTLRCSPKSGHDTVSWYQQALGQGPQFIFQYYEEEERQRGNFPDRFSGHQFPNYSSELNVNALLLGDSALYLCASSLLTGTQYFGPGTRLTVL.

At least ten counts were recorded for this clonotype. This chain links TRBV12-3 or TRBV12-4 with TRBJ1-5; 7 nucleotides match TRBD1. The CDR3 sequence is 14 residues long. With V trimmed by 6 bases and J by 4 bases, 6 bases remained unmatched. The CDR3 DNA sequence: TGTGCCAGCAGACCGACAGGGAGAAATCAGCCCCAGCATTTT. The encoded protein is CASRPTGRNQPQHF.

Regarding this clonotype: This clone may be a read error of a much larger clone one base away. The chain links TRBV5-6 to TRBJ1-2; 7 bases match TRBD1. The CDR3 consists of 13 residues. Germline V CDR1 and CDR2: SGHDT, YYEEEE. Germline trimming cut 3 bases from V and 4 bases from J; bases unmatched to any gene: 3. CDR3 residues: CASSSTGSYGYTF. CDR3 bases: TGTGCCAGCAGCTCGACAGGGAGCTATGGCTACACCTTC.

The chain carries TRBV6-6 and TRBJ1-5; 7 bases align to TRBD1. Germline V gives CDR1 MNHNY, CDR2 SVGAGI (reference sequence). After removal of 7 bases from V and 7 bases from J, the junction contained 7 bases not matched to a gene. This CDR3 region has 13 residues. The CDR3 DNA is TGTGCCAGCAACAGACAGGGACCCCAGCCCCAGCATTTT. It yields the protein CASNRQGPQPQHF.

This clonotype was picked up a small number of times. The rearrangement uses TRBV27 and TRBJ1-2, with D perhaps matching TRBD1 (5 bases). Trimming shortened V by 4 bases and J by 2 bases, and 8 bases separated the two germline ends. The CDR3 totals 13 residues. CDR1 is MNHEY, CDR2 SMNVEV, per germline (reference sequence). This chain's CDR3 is CASSWGRNYGYTF. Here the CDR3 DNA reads TGTGCCAGCAGTTGGGGACGGAACTATGGCTACACCTTC.